What follows are 29 T cell receptor beta chains derived from one specimen sequenced in a study of shared clonotypes between healthy human individuals (TCRdb year 2020). The method behind the library was the immunoSEQ multiplex PCR assay. Drawn from immuneACCESS, this table holds only the in-frame rearrangements with V and J called that TCRdb kept. Clones are partly lost; checked studies trace under half to an unresolved V gene and leave the rest unexplained. In this sample the table shows roughly 1.5 million clones, 95% to 99% of which occur a single time. Roughly 0.4% of the sample rests with the top ten. Source material: naive CD4+ T cells sorted from blood. The cell subset or site label for this specimen denotes: CD45RA+ positively selected. The receptors were gathered from a man younger than 45 in good health.

This chain joins TRBV25-1 and TRBJ1-1, with a possible D match to TRBD1 (5 bases). V lost 7 bases, J lost 4 bases, and 10 bases lay in between. The CDR3 has 12 amino acids. The germline V gene encodes CDR1 MGHDK and CDR2 SYGVNS. CDR3 in DNA: TGTGCCAGCACCCGGGACCGCACTGAAGCTTTCTTT. Its protein product is CASTRDRTEAFF.

The chain links TRBV27 to TRBJ2-1; 10 nucleotides agree with TRBD2. V was clipped by 8 bases and J by 9 bases; unmatched bases: 13. Germline CDR1 reads MNHEY; CDR2 reads SMNVEV (reference sequence). The CDR3 sequence is 15 residues long. CDR3 region: CASAQVSGRVGEQFF. Here the CDR3 DNA reads TGTGCCAGCGCCCAGGTCAGCGGGAGGGTTGGTGAGCAGTTCTTC.

The chain couples TRBV6-5 to TRBJ1-2; tentatively, D is TRBD1 (5 bases). This CDR3 is built from 13 residues. Trimming took 6 bases from V and 6 from J, leaving 14 bases between them. Germline CDR1 MNHEY, CDR2 SVGAGI. The CDR3 spells CASRPTGLHGYTF. CDR3 bases: TGTGCCAGCAGACCAACAGGACTCCATGGCTACACCTTC.

The chain joins TRBV4-1 to TRBJ2-7; D is possibly TRBD1 (5 bases). Germline V gene lookup returns CDR1 MGHRA and CDR2 YSYEKL. The CDR3 length is 16 residues. Trimming took 4 bases from V and 5 from J, leaving 21 bases between them. CDR3 sequence: CASSPSVGTLRDEQYF. CDR3 sequence (DNA): TGCGCCAGCAGCCCCTCTGTGGGTACCCTCAGGGACGAGCAGTACTTC.

The chain is built from TRBV18 and TRBJ2-7; D ambiguous. The CDR3 extends over 11 amino acids. V was pared by 4 bases and J by 4 bases, with 5 bases between. The germline CDR1 and CDR2 sequences are KGHSH and LQKENI. CDR3 residues: CASSLNYEQYF. CDR3 DNA: TGTGCCAGCTCACTCAATTACGAGCAGTACTTC.

This chain connects TRBV5-4 to TRBJ2-1, with 9 bases aligning to TRBD2. The CDR3 spans 16 residues. The germline V gene has CDR1 SGHNT and CDR2 YYREEE (reference sequence). Trimming took 3 bases from V and 9 from J; bases not matched to a gene: 13. The CDR3 is CASSYRLADIRGEQFF. Written as DNA, the CDR3 is TGTGCCAGCAGCTATCGACTAGCGGATATCCGCGGTGAGCAGTTCTTC.

In its sample, this clone was seen once. J is TRBJ2-7 and V is TRBV18; D may match TRBD1 or TRBD2 (7 bases each). Germline V CDR1 and CDR2: KGHSH, LQKENI. The V and J ends lost 5 bases and 0 bases respectively, with 14 bases between them. This CDR3 region has 15 residues. The CDR3 coding sequence is TGTGCCAGCTCAGCAGGGGGGGACAACTCCTACGAGCAGTACTTC. It is translated as CASSAGGDNSYEQYF.

The chain is built from TRBV5-4 and TRBJ2-1, with D hard to call. Germline V gives CDR1 SGHNT, CDR2 YYREEE (reference sequence). V was trimmed by 7 bases and J by 9 bases, leaving 8 bases between them. CDR3 length: 10 amino acids. CDR3 DNA: TGTGCCAGCGGTAGGGTTGAGCAGTTCTTC. Its translation is CASGRVEQFF. Combining the CDR3 with reference TRBV5-4 and TRBJ2-1 gives the whole variable domain ETGVTQSPTHLIKTRGQQVTLRCSSQSGHNTVSWYQQALGQGPQFIFQYYREEENGRGNFPPRFSGLQFPNYSSELNVNALELDDSALYLCASGRVEQFFGPGTRLTVL.

The chain recombines TRBV2 with TRBJ2-1; 8 positions agree with TRBD1. Germline V gene data show CDR1 as SNHLY and CDR2 as FYNNEI. The CDR3 sequence is 13 residues long. V lost 3 bases, J lost 10 bases, and 5 bases stayed unmatched. CDR3 amino acids: CASSEGTGTEQFF. In DNA, the CDR3 is TGTGCCAGCAGTGAGGGGACAGGCACCGAGCAGTTCTTC.

The genes are TRBV4-1 and TRBJ1-4; D is undetermined. Germline V lookup: CDR1 MGHRA, CDR2 YSYEKL. Trimming removed 0 bases at V and 8 bases at J, with 13 bases between. This CDR3 has 15 residues. The CDR3 spells CASSQDFGLGEKLFF. CDR3 sequence (DNA): TGCGCCAGCAGCCAAGATTTTGGGTTAGGGGAAAAACTGTTTTTT.

The V gene is TRBV6-5, the J gene TRBJ1-2; the D is unclear. The V gene's germline CDR1 is MNHEY and CDR2 SVGAGI. The CDR3 has 13 amino acids. V shed 4 bases and J shed 3 bases, with 9 bases lying between them. CDR3 nucleotide sequence: TGTGCCAGCAGTTCCCAGGCCTACTATGGCTACACCTTC. Amino acid sequence: CASSSQAYYGYTF.

J is TRBJ2-7 and V is TRBV28; 9 bases map to TRBD1. The germline V gene has CDR1 MDHEN and CDR2 SYDVKM. The CDR3 runs to 15 residues. Trimming removed 3 bases from V and 2 bases from J; junction bases left unmatched: 5. The CDR3 region is CASSFRDRVTYEQYF. The CDR3 DNA sequence: TGTGCCAGCAGTTTCCGGGACAGGGTGACCTACGAGCAGTACTTC. The entire variable domain, with the rest obtained from reference TRBV28 and TRBJ2-7, is as follows: DVKVTQSSRYLVKRTGEKVFLECVQDMDHENMFWYRQDPGLGLRLIYFSYDVKMKEKGDIPEGYSVSREKKERFSLILESASTNQTSMYLCASSFRDRVTYEQYFGPGTRLTVT.

This clone is a singleton in its sample. The rearrangement uses TRBV4-1 and TRBJ2-1; D is undetermined. The ends were cut back, 1 base at V and 0 bases at J, with 10 bases in the middle. This CDR3 comprises 16 residues. From germline, CDR1 is MGHRA and CDR2 YSYEKL. The DNA for the CDR3 is TGCGCCAGCAGCCAAGTTCTGTGGAGCTCCTACAATGAGCAGTTCTTC. Its protein is CASSQVLWSSYNEQFF.

This clone was detected once. The chain combines TRBV7-2 with TRBJ2-7; 7 bases align to TRBD2. The V and J ends lost 4 bases and 0 bases, in that order; junction bases with no gene match: 9. CDR1 and CDR2 from the germline V gene are SGHTA and FQGNSA. This CDR3 region has 16 residues. The CDR3 loop reads CASSSFSGLNSYEQYF. In DNA form, the CDR3 reads TGTGCCAGCAGCTCCTTTAGCGGGCTTAACTCCTACGAGCAGTACTTC.

The rearrangement uses TRBV6-6 and TRBJ2-7; D perhaps matches TRBD2 (6 bases). CDR1 is MNHNY and CDR2 is SVGAGI in the germline V gene (reference sequence). Trimming removed 8 bases at V and 0 bases at J, with 11 bases between. The CDR3 covers 13 residues. The CDR3 DNA is TGTGCCAGCGCGGGGCCGAGCTCCTACGAGCAGTACTTC. Its protein product is CASAGPSSYEQYF.

This rearrangement joins TRBV25-1 to TRBJ2-3, with 9 bases matching TRBD2. Germline lookup yields CDR1 MGHDK and CDR2 SYGVNS. The CDR3 covers 16 residues. V dropped 5 bases and J dropped 6; count of bases not matched to a gene: 12. CDR3 nucleotide sequence: TGTGCCAGCAGTCCCCAAATAGCGGGAGTAAGGGATACGCAGTATTTT. Translation: CASSPQIAGVRDTQYF.

The rearrangement uses TRBV27 and TRBJ1-1; weak D call: TRBD1 (6 bases). Trimming removed 6 bases from V and 4 bases from J, with 27 bases in between. The germline gives CDR1 MNHEY, CDR2 SMNVEV (reference sequence). CDR3 length: 18 amino acids. The CDR3 DNA follows: TGTGCCAGCAGCGCTGGTCGGGGACACAGGGAGGGGGGCACTGAAGCTTTCTTT. It translates to CASSAGRGHREGGTEAFF.

The rearrangement uses TRBV5-1 and TRBJ2-1; 7 bases are a match to TRBD1. Looked up from germline, CDR1 is SGHRS and CDR2 is YFSETQ. The length of the CDR3 is 14 residues. V dropped 2 bases and J dropped 8; count of bases not matched to a gene: 7. CDR3 nucleotides: TGCGCCAGCAGCTTAGGGACAGCTGGCGATGAGCAGTTCTTC. It yields the protein CASSLGTAGDEQFF.

The chain couples TRBV27 to TRBJ2-3, with a tentative D call TRBD2 (5 bases). This CDR3 contains 16 residues. The germline V gene encodes CDR1 MNHEY and CDR2 SMNVEV (reference sequence). The germline V and J ends were trimmed by 7 bases and 4 bases, with 21 bases remaining between them. CDR3 sequence: CASIPGLSLGADTQYF. The DNA for the CDR3 is TGTGCCAGCATTCCCGGGTTGTCTCTCGGGGCAGATACGCAGTATTTT.

The V gene is TRBV2, the J gene TRBJ1-5, with 7 bases matching TRBD1. The V segment lost 7 bases and the J segment 6 bases; nucleotides outside the gene matches: 9. CDR1 and CDR2 (germline): SNHLY, FYNNEI. CDR3 length: 14 residues. The CDR3 is CASTTGQAGQPQHF. In nucleotides, the CDR3 is TGTGCCAGCACTACCGGACAGGCTGGTCAGCCCCAGCATTTT.

The chain joins TRBV2 to TRBJ2-1; 10 nucleotides line up with TRBD2. The CDR3 extends over 15 amino acids. With V trimmed by 3 bases and J by 9 bases, 8 bases remained unmatched. Looked up from germline, CDR1 is SNHLY and CDR2 is FYNNEI. DNA of the CDR3: TGTGCCAGCAGTGAGAATAGCGGGAGGCTCGTTGAGCAGTTCTTC. This sequence encodes CASSENSGRLVEQFF.

The V gene is TRBV7-2, the J gene TRBJ2-1; D is perhaps TRBD2 (6 bases). The CDR3 length is 17 residues. Trimming stripped 3 bases from V and 5 bases from J, with 20 bases between. CDR1 and CDR2 (germline): SGHTA, FQGNSA. The CDR3 coding sequence is TGTGCCAGCAGCTTTGTTTATCCTTGGCGGGACGACAATGAGCAGTTCTTC. It codes for CASSFVYPWRDDNEQFF.

The sample holds one count of this clone. Other DNA variants within this sample encode the same CDR3. The chain uses TRBV7-2 and TRBJ1-3; unclear D gene. CDR1 and CDR2 from the germline V gene are SGHTA and FQGNSA. CDR3 length: 12 residues. V lost 1 base to trimming and J lost 4 bases, with 2 bases between them. The CDR3 DNA follows: TGTGCCAGCAGCTTAGGGGGAAACACCATATATTTT. Protein: CASSLGGNTIYF.

V and J are TRBV5-4 and TRBJ1-1; no clear D. Germline V lookup: CDR1 SGHNT, CDR2 YYREEE (reference sequence). Trimming stripped 4 bases from V and 5 bases from J, with 12 bases between. This CDR3 has 13 amino acids. In DNA form, the CDR3 reads TGTGCCAGCAGCAAATCGGAAGGGACTGAAGCTTTCTTT. Translation: CASSKSEGTEAFF.

The V gene is TRBV4-1, the J gene TRBJ1-4; 8 nucleotides match TRBD1. In germline, CDR1 is MGHRA, CDR2 YSYEKL. The CDR3 covers 16 residues. V trimming: 3 bases; J trimming: 3 bases; junction bases outside the gene matches: 6. CDR3 in DNA: TGCGCCAGCAGCCATGATACAGGGGGACCTAATGAAAAACTGTTTTTT. This encodes CASSHDTGGPNEKLFF.

The chain combines TRBV5-4 with TRBJ2-1, with TRBD2 matching over 12 bases. Germline V gives CDR1 SGHNT, CDR2 YYREEE (reference sequence). The CDR3 length is 14 residues. V lost 6 bases and J lost 9; bases outside the gene matches: 7. CDR3 in DNA: TGTGCCAGCACTAGCGGGAGGGCCTTGACTGAGCAGTTCTTC. This codes for CASTSGRALTEQFF.

Remarks on this clone: Other DNA sequences in this specimen translate into the identical CDR3. The J gene is TRBJ1-1, the V gene TRBV5-1; TRBD1 might be the D (6 bases). Per germline, CDR1 SGHRS and CDR2 YFSETQ. Trimming took off 2 bases at V and 1 base at J, with 9 bases between the two ends. This CDR3 is 14 amino acids long. The CDR3: CASSLGTRNTEAFF. The CDR3 DNA sequence: TGCGCCAGCAGCTTAGGGACAAGGAACACTGAAGCTTTCTTT.

The CDR3 nucleotides are TGCAGCGTGGAGAACAGGGGGCGGTACAATGAGCAGTTCTTC. Encoded protein: CSVENRGRYNEQFF. The chain carries TRBV29-1 and TRBJ2-1; 9 nucleotides match TRBD1. Germline loops: CDR1 SQVTM, CDR2 ANQGSEA. This CDR3 region has 14 residues. Trimming removed 6 bases from V and 4 bases from J; junction bases left unmatched: 7.

The chain uses TRBV5-1 and TRBJ2-3, with 7 bases that match TRBD2. J gave up 4 bases and V 6 bases, and 5 bases lay outside the gene matches. Germline loops: CDR1 SGHRS, CDR2 YFSETQ. CDR3 size: 13 residues. CDR3 region: CASTPAGPDTQYF. The CDR3 bases are TGCGCCAGCACCCCAGCGGGACCAGATACGCAGTATTTT.